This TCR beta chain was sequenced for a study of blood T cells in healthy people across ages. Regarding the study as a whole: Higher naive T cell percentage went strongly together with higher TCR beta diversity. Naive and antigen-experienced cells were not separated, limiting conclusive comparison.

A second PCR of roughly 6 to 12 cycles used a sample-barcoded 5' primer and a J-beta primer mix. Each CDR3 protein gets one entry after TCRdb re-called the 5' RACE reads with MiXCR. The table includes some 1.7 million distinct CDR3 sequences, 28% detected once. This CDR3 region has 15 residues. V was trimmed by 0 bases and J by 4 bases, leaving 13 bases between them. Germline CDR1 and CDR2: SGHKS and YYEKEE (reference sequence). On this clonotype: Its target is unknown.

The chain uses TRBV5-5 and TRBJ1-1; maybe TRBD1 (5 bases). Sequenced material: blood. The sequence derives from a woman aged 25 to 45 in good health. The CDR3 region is CASSLDWGMGTEAFF. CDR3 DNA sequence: TGTGCCAGCAGCTTGGATTGGGGGATGGGCACTGAAGCTTTCTTT. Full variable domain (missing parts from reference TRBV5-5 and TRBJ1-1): DAGVTQSPTHLIKTRGQQVTLRCSPISGHKSVSWYQQVLGQGPQFIFQYYEKEERGRGNFPDRFSARQFPNYSSELNVNALLLGDSALYLCASSLDWGMGTEAFFGQGTRLTVV.